This TCR beta chain came from a study of T cell responses to AZD1222 COVID-19 vaccine (dated by TCRdb to the early 2020s). As for the study more broadly: AZD1222 recipients with second doses at about 4 weeks or about 12 weeks were pooled, because spike-specific TCR depth and breadth did not differ between schedules. Trial participants were enrolled by age into 18-55, 56-69 and 70-plus year subgroups, with roughly 160, 29 and 62 TCR-sequenced participants respectively. A total of approximately 240 trial participants underwent TCR sequencing, of whom about 200 had received two doses of AZD1222 and about 25 had received two doses of the MenACWY control vaccine.

The time point label corresponds to: baseline before first vaccination. Vaccinee samples were obtained from the UK trials COV001 and COV002, which included a single-blind randomized controlled phase 2/3 trial of AZD1222 (ChAdOx1 nCoV-19) in healthy adults. Trial participant PBMC samples were collected at day 0 and day 28 after the second dose for TCRbeta chain sequencing. Summary of the overall study and its limitations: Conclusions about previously exposed vaccinees are limited because only six or seven AZD1222 recipients were SARS-CoV-2 seropositive at baseline. Because no day 14 peak-response samples were available, repertoires were characterized only after the peak T cell response. Spike-specific TCR breadth and depth rose significantly after two AZD1222 doses compared with day 0 and with MenACWY recipients. Epitopes outside the regions mutated in the B.1.351 and B.1.1.7 variants were reportedly recognized by nearly half of the unique spike-specific TCRs. The vaccine-associated CD4 TCRs covered the entire spike protein, and the dominant responses fell in regions 160-218 and 743-854. Participants were mostly white British and included more females than males, and it was suggested by the authors that clonal diversity may have been underestimated. In the small 56-69-year group, the increase in depth fell short of significance, most likely because of low power.

Worth noting for this clone: Its antigen specificity is not known. Base quality data are lacking; no much larger clone is found one base away.

V and J are trimmed by 4 bases and 6 bases, and the gene matches miss 7 bases of the junction. The CDR3 runs 14 amino acids, cysteine and phenylalanine included. The CDR3 DNA has 42 bases and is translated from base 1. The germline V gene provides CDR1 MNHEY and CDR2 SVGAGI. The CDR3 regions of human TCRbeta chains were analyzed by immunosequencing. For the original study's pipeline: TCRs in the repertoires were matched against a reference library of SARS-CoV-2-specific TCRs that had been generated with the MIRA antigen-specificity platform. Breadth was defined as the fraction of unique TCRs that were SARS-CoV-2-associated. Depth was defined as the fraction of total T cells that were SARS-CoV-2-associated. Each spike-specific TCR was assigned to its reactive spike region and to a CD4 or CD8 class using the MIRA data. Log10-transformed breadth and depth values were compared by one-way ANOVA with Sidak's multiple comparisons tests. TCRdb stores this immuneACCESS table with in-frame sequences only. Part of the clones is absent; in the studies checked, under half of the shortfall reflects unresolved V genes, and no reason is known for the rest. V, J and clone size were drawn from that table, and D and trimming were deduced from the DNA. The sample profile shows 150,000 to 200,000 clones; roughly 92% of them were found once. The ten most abundant clones make up about 0.6% of the sample.

The sequence joins TRBV6-5 to TRBJ1-2; 8 nucleotides in the junction match TRBD1. The TCR sequence derives from an adult in good health. Sequenced here: peripheral blood, sampled on day 0 of AZD1222 vaccination. CDR3 protein: CASSWGTGRDGYTF. The nucleotides read TGTGCCAGCAGTTGGGGGACAGGTCGCGATGGCTACACCTTC.